These 8 T cell receptor beta chains originate from one sample sequenced in a study of blood T cell repertoires in COVID-19. Assay: immunoSEQ multiplex PCR; the TCRdb copy retains only in-frame clones and omits some. The sample lists some 300,000 clones; approximately 86% were seen once. The sequenced material came from peripheral blood. Receptor source: a man aged 70 or older with acute or convalescent COVID-19.

This clone turned up a few times. The V call is TRBV28, the J call TRBJ2-3, with a weak D call TRBD1 (5 bases). The V gene lost 0 bases and the J gene lost 4 bases, with 5 bases spanning the gap. CDR1 is MDHEN and CDR2 is SYDVKM in the germline V gene. CDR3 length: 13 amino acids. This CDR3 reads CASSLWTADTQYF. The CDR3 DNA follows: TGTGCCAGCAGTTTATGGACAGCAGATACGCAGTATTTT.

The chain has TRBV11-2 and TRBJ2-7; 8 bases match TRBD2. The ends lost 5 bases at V and 1 base at J; junction bases unmatched: 7. The CDR3 is 15 amino acids. Germline assignment: CDR1 SGHAT and CDR2 FQNNGV. The CDR3 coding sequence is TGTGCCAGCAGCCTTGCGCGGGGGGCGTCCTACGAGCAGTACTTC. Translation: CASSLARGASYEQYF. The entire variable domain, with the rest obtained from reference TRBV11-2 and TRBJ2-7, is as follows: EAGVAQSPRYKIIEKRQSVAFWCNPISGHATLYWYQQILGQGPKLLIQFQNNGVVDDSQLPKDRFSAERLKGVDSTLKIQPAKLEDSAVYLCASSLARGASYEQYFGPGTRLTVT.

The chain has TRBV30 and TRBJ1-1, with unresolved D. With 0 bases removed from V and 4 bases from J, the gap between germline ends came to 9 bases. Per germline, CDR1 GTSNPN and CDR2 SVGIG (reference sequence). The CDR3 length is 13 residues. The CDR3 here is CAWSVRAPTEAFF. In DNA form, the CDR3 reads TGTGCCTGGAGTGTACGTGCGCCCACTGAAGCTTTCTTT.

The genes are TRBV28 and TRBJ2-7, with a tentative D call TRBD2 (7 bases). Germline values: CDR1 MDHEN, CDR2 SYDVKM. The CDR3 is 15 residues long. With 7 bases removed from V and 0 bases from J, the gap between germline ends came to 16 bases. Written as DNA, the CDR3 is TGTGCCAGCAACTCGGGGGGCGCGAGCTCCTACGAGCAGTACTTC. It codes for CASNSGGASSYEQYF.

Concerning this clone itself: Relative to the germline gene, one junction end is altered; a read error may explain this. The chain carries TRBV6-5 and TRBJ1-4, with TRBD1 matching 10 bases. Per the germline V gene, CDR1 is MNHEY and CDR2 is SVGAGI. This CDR3 has 14 amino acids. CDR3 amino acids: CVSNRQGAGEKLFF. DNA of the CDR3: TGTGTCAGCAACAGACAGGGGGCCGGTGAAAAACTGTTTTTT.

The chain links TRBV24-1 to TRBJ2-3; D not certain. Germline V CDR1 and CDR2: KGHDR, SFDVKD. With 0 bases removed from V and 3 bases from J, the gap between germline ends came to 6 bases. This CDR3 has 14 residues. The CDR3 reads CATSDLWATDTQYF. The CDR3, as DNA: TGTGCCACCAGTGATTTGTGGGCGACAGATACGCAGTATTTT.

The rearrangement joins TRBV14 to TRBJ1-6; perhaps TRBD1 as D (5 bases). CDR1 SGHDN and CDR2 FVKESK come from the germline V gene. The V end was cut by 0 bases, the J end by 9 bases, with 15 bases between. CDR3 size: 16 residues. CDR3 amino acids: CASSQERGGLTSPLHF. The CDR3 nucleotides read TGTGCCAGCAGCCAAGAAAGGGGTGGGCTAACTTCACCCCTCCACTTT.

In its sample, this clone was seen a few times. V gene TRBV20-1 combines with J gene TRBJ2-7; maybe TRBD1 (6 bases). This CDR3 is built from 11 residues. Germline lookup yields CDR1 DFQATT and CDR2 SNEGSKA (reference sequence). The V end lost 3 bases, the J end lost 10 bases, and 13 bases lay between the germline ends. CDR3 sequence: CSASSDRNQYF. The CDR3 DNA is TGCAGTGCTAGCTCAGACAGGAACCAGTACTTC.